This T cell receptor beta chain was retrieved from a study of cytomegalovirus exposure and HLA in healthy donors. Study-level findings and limits: Per published reports, the classifier diagnosed cytomegalovirus status with high specificity and sensitivity.

In the case of this clone: Its antigen is undetermined.

Using immunoSEQ multiplex PCR, the repertoire was profiled, and TCRdb retains in-frame clones only, with some absent. The table lists some 86,000 clones, roughly 93% of them singletons. Germline V gene data show CDR1 as MNHNS and CDR2 as SASEGT. The CDR3 length is 15 residues. V lost 5 bases, J lost 2 bases, and 5 bases stayed unmatched. The sequenced material came from PBMCs. The sequence came from a woman aged 30 to 39 in good health and CMV-seronegative. J is TRBJ1-1 and V is TRBV6-1; TRBD1 agrees at 10 bases. The CDR3 DNA follows: TGTGCCAGCAGTTGGACAGGGGGTCGTAACACTGAAGCTTTCTTT. Amino acids: CASSWTGGRNTEAFF.